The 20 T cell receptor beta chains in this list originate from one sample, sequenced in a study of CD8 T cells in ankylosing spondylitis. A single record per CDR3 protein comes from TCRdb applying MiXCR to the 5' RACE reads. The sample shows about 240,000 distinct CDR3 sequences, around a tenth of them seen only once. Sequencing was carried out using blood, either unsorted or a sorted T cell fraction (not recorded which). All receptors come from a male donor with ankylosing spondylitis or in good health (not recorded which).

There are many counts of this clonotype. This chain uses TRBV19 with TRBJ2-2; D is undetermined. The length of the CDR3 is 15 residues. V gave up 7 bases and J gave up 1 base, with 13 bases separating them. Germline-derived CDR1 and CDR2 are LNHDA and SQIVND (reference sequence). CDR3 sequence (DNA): TGTGCCAGTACCCCAGTCGCCCAGAACACCGGGGAGCTGTTTTTT. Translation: CASTPVAQNTGELFF.

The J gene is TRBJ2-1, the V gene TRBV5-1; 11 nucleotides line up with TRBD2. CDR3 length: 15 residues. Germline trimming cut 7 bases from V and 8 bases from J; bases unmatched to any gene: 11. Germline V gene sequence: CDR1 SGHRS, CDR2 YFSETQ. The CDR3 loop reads CASSRTSGSADEQFF. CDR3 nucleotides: TGCGCCAGCTCTCGAACTAGCGGGAGTGCCGATGAGCAGTTCTTC.

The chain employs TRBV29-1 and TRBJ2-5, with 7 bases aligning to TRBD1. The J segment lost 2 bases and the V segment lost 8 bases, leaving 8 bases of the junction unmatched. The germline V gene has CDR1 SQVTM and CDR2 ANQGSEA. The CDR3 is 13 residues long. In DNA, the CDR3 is TGCAGCTCCTCTACGACAGGGCAAGAGACCCAGTACTTC. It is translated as CSSSTTGQETQYF.

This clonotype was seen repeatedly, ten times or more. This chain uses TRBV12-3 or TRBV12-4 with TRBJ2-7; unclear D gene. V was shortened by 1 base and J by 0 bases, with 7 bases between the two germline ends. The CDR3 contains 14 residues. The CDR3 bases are TGTGCCAGCAGTTTAGGGCTTAACTCCTACGAGCAGTACTTC. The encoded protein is CASSLGLNSYEQYF.

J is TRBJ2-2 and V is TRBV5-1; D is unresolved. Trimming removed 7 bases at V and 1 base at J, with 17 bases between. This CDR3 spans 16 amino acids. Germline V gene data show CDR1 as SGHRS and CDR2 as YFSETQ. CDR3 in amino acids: CASFGAVNVNTGELFF. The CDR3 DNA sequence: TGCGCCAGCTTCGGAGCAGTTAACGTGAACACCGGGGAGCTGTTTTTT.

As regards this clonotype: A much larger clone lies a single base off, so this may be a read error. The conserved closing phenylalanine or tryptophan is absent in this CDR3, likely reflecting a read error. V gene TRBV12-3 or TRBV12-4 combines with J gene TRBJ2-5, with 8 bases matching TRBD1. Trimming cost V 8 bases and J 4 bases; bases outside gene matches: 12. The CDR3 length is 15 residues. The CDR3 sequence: CASGTGSRRRETQYL. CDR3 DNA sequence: TGTGCCAGCGGGACAGGTTCTCGGCGAAGAGAGACCCAGTACTTA.

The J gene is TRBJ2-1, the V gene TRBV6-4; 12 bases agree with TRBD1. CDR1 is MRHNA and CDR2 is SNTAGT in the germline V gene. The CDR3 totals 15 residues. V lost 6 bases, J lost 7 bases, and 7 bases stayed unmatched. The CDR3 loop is CASSSGTGGWNEQFF. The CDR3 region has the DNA TGTGCCAGCAGCTCCGGGACAGGGGGCTGGAATGAGCAGTTCTTC.

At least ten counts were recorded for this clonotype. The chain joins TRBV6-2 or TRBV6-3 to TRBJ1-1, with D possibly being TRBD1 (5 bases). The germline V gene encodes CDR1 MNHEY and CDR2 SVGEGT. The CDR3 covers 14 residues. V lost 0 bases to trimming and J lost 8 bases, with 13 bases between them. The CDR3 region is CASSYSMGGSEAFF. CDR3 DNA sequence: TGTGCCAGCAGTTACTCGATGGGGGGGAGCGAAGCTTTCTTT.

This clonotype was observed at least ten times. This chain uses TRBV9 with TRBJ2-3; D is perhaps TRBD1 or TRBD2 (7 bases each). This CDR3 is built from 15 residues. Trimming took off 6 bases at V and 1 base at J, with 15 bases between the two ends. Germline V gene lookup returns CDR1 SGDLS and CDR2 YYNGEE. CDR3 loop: CASTPGGGGTDTQYF. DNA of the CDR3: TGTGCCAGCACCCCAGGGGGGGGAGGCACAGATACGCAGTATTTT.

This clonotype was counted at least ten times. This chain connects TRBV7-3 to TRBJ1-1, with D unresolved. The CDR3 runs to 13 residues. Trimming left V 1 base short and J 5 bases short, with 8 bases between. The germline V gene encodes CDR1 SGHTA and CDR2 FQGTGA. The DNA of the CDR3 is TGTGCCAGCAGCTTAAGTGGTTGGACTGAAGCTTTCTTT. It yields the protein CASSLSGWTEAFF.

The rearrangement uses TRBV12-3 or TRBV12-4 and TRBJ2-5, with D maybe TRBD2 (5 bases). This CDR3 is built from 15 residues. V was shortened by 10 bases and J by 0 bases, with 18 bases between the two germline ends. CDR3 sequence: CATRTLGLNQETQYF. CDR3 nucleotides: TGTGCCACCAGAACTCTAGGACTGAACCAAGAGACCCAGTACTTC.

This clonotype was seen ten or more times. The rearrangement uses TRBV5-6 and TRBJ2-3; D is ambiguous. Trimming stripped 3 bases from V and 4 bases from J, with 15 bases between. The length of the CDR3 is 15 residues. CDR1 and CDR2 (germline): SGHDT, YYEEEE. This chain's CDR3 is CASSSLDQSADTQYF. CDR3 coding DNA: TGTGCCAGCAGCTCCCTGGACCAAAGCGCAGATACGCAGTATTTT.

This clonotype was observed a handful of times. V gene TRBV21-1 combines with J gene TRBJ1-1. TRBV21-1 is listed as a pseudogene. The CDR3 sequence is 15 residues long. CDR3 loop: CASSKNEGQSVEAFF. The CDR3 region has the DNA TGTGCCAGCAGCAAAAATGAGGGCCAGAGTGTGGAAGCTTTCTTT.

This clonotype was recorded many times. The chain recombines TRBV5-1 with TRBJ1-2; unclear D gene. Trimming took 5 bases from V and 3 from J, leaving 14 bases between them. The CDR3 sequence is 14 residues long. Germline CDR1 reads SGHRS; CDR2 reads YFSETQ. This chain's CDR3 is CASRIGDEDYGYTF. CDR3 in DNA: TGCGCCAGCAGAATCGGGGATGAGGACTATGGCTACACCTTC. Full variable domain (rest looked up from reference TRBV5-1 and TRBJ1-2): KAGVTQTPRYLIKTRGQQVTLSCSPISGHRSVSWYQQTPGQGLQFLFEYFSETQRNKGNFPGRFSGRQFSNSRSEMNVSTLELGDSALYLCASRIGDEDYGYTFGSGTRLTVV.

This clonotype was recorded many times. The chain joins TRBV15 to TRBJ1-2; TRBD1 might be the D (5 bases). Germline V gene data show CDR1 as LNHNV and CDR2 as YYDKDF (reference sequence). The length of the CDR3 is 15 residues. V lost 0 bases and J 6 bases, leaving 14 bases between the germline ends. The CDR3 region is CATSRDPAGSDGYTF. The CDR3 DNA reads TGTGCCACCAGCAGAGATCCCGCAGGGTCGGATGGCTACACCTTC.

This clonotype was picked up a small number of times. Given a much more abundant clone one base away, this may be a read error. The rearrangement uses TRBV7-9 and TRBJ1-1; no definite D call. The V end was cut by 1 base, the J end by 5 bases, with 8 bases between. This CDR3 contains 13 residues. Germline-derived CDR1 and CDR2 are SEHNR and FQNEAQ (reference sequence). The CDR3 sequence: CASSLEARTEAFF. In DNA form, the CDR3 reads TGTGCCAGCAGCTTAGAGGCGAGGACTGAAGCTTTCTTT.

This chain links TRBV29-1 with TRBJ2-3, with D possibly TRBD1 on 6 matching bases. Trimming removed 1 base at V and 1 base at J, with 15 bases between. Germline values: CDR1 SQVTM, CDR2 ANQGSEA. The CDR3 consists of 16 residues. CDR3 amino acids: CSVEGLLGAGTDTQYF. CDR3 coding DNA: TGCAGCGTTGAAGGGCTTCTGGGGGCTGGCACAGATACGCAGTATTTT.

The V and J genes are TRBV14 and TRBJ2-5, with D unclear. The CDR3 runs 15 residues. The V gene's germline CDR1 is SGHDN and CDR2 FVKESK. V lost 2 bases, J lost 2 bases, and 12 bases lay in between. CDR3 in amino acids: CASSQFDVKQETQYF. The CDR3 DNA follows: TGTGCCAGCAGCCAATTTGACGTGAAGCAAGAGACCCAGTACTTC.

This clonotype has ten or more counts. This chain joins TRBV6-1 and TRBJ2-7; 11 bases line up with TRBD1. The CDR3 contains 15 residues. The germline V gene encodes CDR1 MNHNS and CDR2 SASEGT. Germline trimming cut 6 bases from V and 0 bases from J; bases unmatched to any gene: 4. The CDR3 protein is CASSGTGGSSYEQYF. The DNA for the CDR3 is TGTGCCAGCAGCGGGACAGGGGGAAGCTCCTACGAGCAGTACTTC.

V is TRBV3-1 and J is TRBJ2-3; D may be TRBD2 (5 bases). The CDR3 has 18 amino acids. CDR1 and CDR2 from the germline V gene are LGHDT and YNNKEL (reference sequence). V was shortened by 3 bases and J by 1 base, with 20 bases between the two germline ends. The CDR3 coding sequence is TGTGCCAGCAGCCAGCCCGGTCGAGAGCGGACCGGCACAGATACGCAGTATTTT. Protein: CASSQPGRERTGTDTQYF.